Sequencing of this TCR beta chain was carried out in a study of T cell responses to AZD1222 COVID-19 vaccine. Study as a whole: Pooled in the analysis were second doses at about 4 or about 12 weeks. Study-level results: No day 14 peak samples; only post-peak repertoires were characterized. At 160-218 and 743-854, vaccine-associated CD4 TCRs were dominant, and they spanned spike.

The CDR3 length is 13 residues. Per germline, CDR1 MDHEN and CDR2 SYDVKM. J lost 3 bases, V lost 3 bases, and 0 bases had no gene match. Profiled with immunoSEQ multiplex PCR; TCRdb holds only in-frame clones, not every one. The sample shows tens of thousands of clones, roughly nine tenths of them seen only once. As to this clone: Its antigen is not known.

The sequenced sample was peripheral blood, obtained on day 0 of AZD1222 vaccination. This clonotype was sampled from an adult in good health. The V gene is TRBV28, the J gene TRBJ2-7, with TRBD1 identical over 9 bases. The CDR3 region has the DNA TGTGCCAGCAGTTTGGGACAGGGCTACGAGCAGTACTTC. Amino acids: CASSLGQGYEQYF. The full variable domain, its missing parts supplied by reference TRBV28 and TRBJ2-7, is DVKVTQSSRYLVKRTGEKVFLECVQDMDHENMFWYRQDPGLGLRLIYFSYDVKMKEKGDIPEGYSVSREKKERFSLILESASTNQTSMYLCASSLGQGYEQYFGPGTRLTVT.